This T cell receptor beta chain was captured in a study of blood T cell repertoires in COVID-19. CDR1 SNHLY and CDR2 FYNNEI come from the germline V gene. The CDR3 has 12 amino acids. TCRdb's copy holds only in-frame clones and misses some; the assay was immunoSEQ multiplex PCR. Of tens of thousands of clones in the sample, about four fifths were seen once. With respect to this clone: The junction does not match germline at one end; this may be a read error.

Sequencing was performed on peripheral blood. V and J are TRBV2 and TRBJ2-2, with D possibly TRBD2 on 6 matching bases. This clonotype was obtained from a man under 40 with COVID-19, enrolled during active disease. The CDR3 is CASTDPLGGLFF. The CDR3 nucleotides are TGTGCCAGCACTGACCCCCTCGGGGGGCTGTTTTTT.